Presented here are 12 T cell receptor beta chains from one specimen sequenced in a study of shared clonotypes between healthy human individuals. Here immunoSEQ multiplex PCR was the method, and the copy in TCRdb shows in-frame clones only, minus some. The table records nearly 500,000 clones, 76% of them present only once. The sample taken for sequencing was PBMCs. Receptor source: a woman in her forties in good health. Some clones in this sample may be carry-over from other donors' samples.

In the case of this clone: This may be a read error, as it is one base from a much larger clone. V is TRBV30 and J is TRBJ1-2, with D unresolved. The CDR3 covers 14 residues. CDR1 and CDR2 from the germline V gene are GTSNPN and SVGIG (reference sequence). Trimming took off 1 base at V and 8 bases at J, with 17 bases between the two ends. The CDR3 nucleotides are TGTGCCTGGAGTGGTGCCGGGATGTGGGCGGGCTACACCTTC. Protein: CAWSGAGMWAGYTF.

This chain links TRBV25-1 with TRBJ1-2; 9 bases map to TRBD1. The J segment lost 6 bases and the V segment lost 1 base, leaving 6 bases of the junction unmatched. Germline-derived CDR1 and CDR2 are MGHDK and SYGVNS. The CDR3 has 15 residues. The CDR3 region has the DNA TGTGCCAGCAGTGAATGGGGGACAGGGACTCATGGCTACACCTTC. Residues: CASSEWGTGTHGYTF.

In this sample, this clone turned up once. This chain connects TRBV28 to TRBJ1-1; D may be TRBD1 (5 bases). CDR1 and CDR2 (germline): MDHEN, SYDVKM. V lost 1 base to trimming and J lost 1 base, with 10 bases between them. This CDR3 contains 15 residues. In nucleotides, the CDR3 is TGTGCCAGCAGTTTATTGGCAGGGAGGAACACTGAAGCTTTCTTT. Translation: CASSLLAGRNTEAFF.

V and J are TRBV6-6 and TRBJ1-4; 7 bases line up with TRBD1. CDR1 and CDR2 from the germline V gene are MNHNY and SVGAGI (reference sequence). The ends lost 5 bases at V and 1 base at J; junction bases unmatched: 1. There are 14 residues in the CDR3. CDR3 sequence: CASSRQGTNEKLFF. The DNA of the CDR3 is TGTGCCAGCAGTCGACAGGGAACTAATGAAAAACTGTTTTTT.

This clone was detected a few times. The chain couples TRBV30 to TRBJ2-2, with D possibly being TRBD2 (6 bases). There are 14 residues in the CDR3. The V gene's germline CDR1 is GTSNPN and CDR2 SVGIG (reference sequence). With 0 bases removed from V and 3 bases from J, the gap between germline ends came to 8 bases. CDR3 sequence (DNA): TGTGCCTGGAGTGTAGGAGGGCACACCGGGGAGCTGTTTTTT. Translation gives CAWSVGGHTGELFF.

The chain combines TRBV5-1 with TRBJ2-3; D is perhaps TRBD2 (5 bases). Germline CDR1 SGHRS, CDR2 YFSETQ. Trimming took off 7 bases at V and 1 base at J, with 13 bases between the two ends. The CDR3 runs to 14 residues. The CDR3 loop reads CASRSEDRTDTQYF. Written as DNA, the CDR3 is TGCGCCAGCCGTAGCGAGGATCGCACAGATACGCAGTATTTT.

The CDR3 here is CASSPRGQAYYGYTF. The CDR3 coding sequence is TGTGCCAGCAGCCCTAGGGGACAGGCATACTATGGCTACACCTTC. The V call is TRBV9, the J call TRBJ1-2, with TRBD1 matching over 8 bases. CDR3 size: 15 residues. The junction had 8 bases not matched to a gene; V was cut back by 4 bases and J by 3 bases. The germline CDR1 and CDR2 sequences are SGDLS and YYNGEE.

At least ten counts were recorded for this clone. CDR3 sequence reads: CASSLGQGGNQPQHF. The DNA for the CDR3 is TGTGCCAGCAGCCTGGGACAGGGCGGCAATCAGCCCCAGCATTTT. The V gene is TRBV11-1, the J gene TRBJ1-5, with 9 bases lining up with TRBD1. The CDR3 extends over 15 amino acids. The J segment lost 2 bases and the V segment lost 5 bases, leaving 4 bases of the junction unmatched. Germline V gene data show CDR1 as SGHAT and CDR2 as FQDESV (reference sequence).

The V call is TRBV4-3, the J call TRBJ2-2, with TRBD1 matching 9 bases. V was pared by 0 bases and J by 2 bases, with 19 bases of the junction left unmatched. The CDR3 is 22 residues long. Per germline, CDR1 LGHNA and CDR2 YSLEER. CDR3 DNA sequence: TGCGCCAGCAGCCAAGATATGCGCCGGACGGGACAGGGTCTCACCAACACCGGGGAGCTGTTTTTT. Its protein is CASSQDMRRTGQGLTNTGELFF.

The chain carries TRBV28 and TRBJ2-7, with TRBD1 matching 12 bases. Germline assignment: CDR1 MDHEN and CDR2 SYDVKM. Trimming removed 6 bases from V and 5 bases from J; junction bases left unmatched: 8. The CDR3 runs to 15 residues. This chain's CDR3 is CASRPPGQGAHEQYF. In DNA form, the CDR3 reads TGTGCCAGCAGGCCGCCGGGACAGGGGGCTCACGAGCAGTACTTC.

The chain recombines TRBV4-1 with TRBJ1-1; D might be TRBD1 (6 bases). V shed 5 bases and J shed 5 bases, with 15 bases lying between them. Germline V gene data show CDR1 as MGHRA and CDR2 as YSYEKL. The CDR3 contains 14 residues. The CDR3 region has the DNA TGCGCCAGCAGCAACACAGGGCGTGGGACTGAAGCTTTCTTT. This codes for CASSNTGRGTEAFF.

This chain uses TRBV7-7 with TRBJ1-5; D gene uncertain. Trimming stripped 3 bases from V and 5 bases from J, with 11 bases between. Germline lookup yields CDR1 SSHAT and CDR2 FNYEAQ (reference sequence). There are 14 residues in the CDR3. DNA of the CDR3: TGTGCCAGCAGCTTGAGGCTGAGCGATCAGCCCCAGCATTTT. Translated, it gives CASSLRLSDQPQHF.